The 8 T cell receptor beta chains in this list originate from one sample, sequenced in a study of blood T cells in healthy people across ages. For the second PCR, which ran for 7 to 11 cycles, a sample-barcoded 5' primer and a J-beta primer mix were used. Via MiXCR, TCRdb re-called the 5' RACE reads, giving one row per CDR3 protein. This table has 550,000 to 700,000 distinct CDR3 sequences, approximately 25% appearing once. Sequencing was done on a sample of blood. Receptors were obtained from an older woman in good health.

The chain is built from TRBV9 and TRBJ2-5; D ambiguous. Trimming removed 2 bases at V and 5 bases at J, with 13 bases between. This CDR3 region has 14 residues. Germline CDR1 and CDR2: SGDLS and YYNGEE. The CDR3 DNA follows: TGTGCCAGCAGCGTGAATGGTGAAGGTGAGACCCAGTACTTC. Translated: CASSVNGEGETQYF.

There are a few counts of this clonotype. The genes are TRBV11-1 and TRBJ1-2; D gene ambiguous. Trimming removed 2 bases at V and 4 bases at J, with 11 bases between. The CDR3 length is 14 residues. CDR1 and CDR2 (germline): SGHAT, FQDESV (reference sequence). The CDR3 here is CASSLRPNLYGYTF. The CDR3 DNA follows: TGTGCCAGCAGCTTACGACCCAACCTCTATGGCTACACCTTC. Together with reference TRBV11-1 and TRBJ1-2, the CDR3 gives the full variable domain: EAEVAQSPRYKITEKSQAVAFWCDPISGHATLYWYRQILGQGPELLVQFQDESVVDDSQLPKDRFSAERLKGVDSTLKIQPAELGDSAMYLCASSLRPNLYGYTFGSGTRLTVV.

This clonotype was seen a few times. One junction end disagrees with the germline gene, perhaps due to a read error. The chain links TRBV20-1 to TRBJ1-6, with D uncertain. Germline V gene sequence: CDR1 DFQATT, CDR2 SNEGSKA (reference sequence). The CDR3 runs 13 residues. In nucleotides, the CDR3 is TGCAGTGCTAGAGACCCAGGCTTTTCAACCCTCCACTTT. This gives the protein CSARDPGFSTLHF.

The sample holds a few counts of this clonotype. The gene calls are TRBV5-1 and TRBJ2-7; TRBD2 might be the D (5 bases). CDR1 and CDR2 from the germline V gene are SGHRS and YFSETQ. Trimming took off 4 bases at V and 7 bases at J, with 18 bases between the two ends. The CDR3 is made up of 14 amino acids. The CDR3 DNA reads TGCGCCAGCAGCCGCCCGGCAGGTCGGGAAGAGCAGTACTTC. Translating gives CASSRPAGREEQYF.

As concerns this clonotype: At one end, the junction sequence differs from germline, possibly due to a read error. J is TRBJ2-5 and V is TRBV3-1; D gene uncertain. The CDR3 totals 13 residues. Germline CDR1 is LGHDT and CDR2 is YNNKEL (reference sequence). The CDR3 DNA is TGTGCCAGCAGCCAAGGGATCCAAGAGACCCGGTACTTC. Translating it yields CASSQGIQETRYF.

The chain employs TRBV5-6 and TRBJ2-3, with 8 bases that match TRBD2. Germline V gene sequence: CDR1 SGHDT, CDR2 YYEEEE. J gave up 2 bases and V 0 bases, and 5 bases lay outside the gene matches. This CDR3 comprises 16 residues. The CDR3 nucleotides read TGTGCCAGCAGCTTGGGGACTAGCCCAGACACAGATACGCAGTATTTT. As protein: CASSLGTSPDTDTQYF.

The chain joins TRBV20-1 to TRBJ1-3, with D unclear. This CDR3 is 13 amino acids long. V was pared by 3 bases and J by 0 bases, with 6 bases between. Germline V CDR1 and CDR2: DFQATT, SNEGSKA (reference sequence). The CDR3 here is CSASTSSGNTIYF. DNA of the CDR3: TGCAGTGCTAGCACAAGCTCTGGAAACACCATATATTTT.

This clonotype was counted a few times. The CDR3 spells CASSPRENFNEQFF. The CDR3 DNA sequence: TGCGCCAGCAGCCCACGAGAGAATTTCAATGAGCAGTTCTTC. The chain combines TRBV4-1 with TRBJ2-1, with unresolved D. The germline CDR1 and CDR2 sequences are MGHRA and YSYEKL. The CDR3 spans 14 residues. V was shortened by 4 bases and J by 6 bases, with 13 bases between the two germline ends.